Below, 20 T cell receptor beta chains from the same sample are listed, as sequenced in a study of cytomegalovirus exposure and HLA in healthy donors. 13 Jbeta primers and 60 Vbeta primers were used for the PCR. Here immunoSEQ multiplex PCR was the method, and the copy in TCRdb shows in-frame clones only, minus some. The repertoire consists of 130,000 to 150,000 clones, with about 70% occurring once and the leading ten covering roughly 4%. Input material: PBMCs. The source of these receptors is a man younger than 35 in good health and CMV-seronegative.

The chain couples TRBV5-1 to TRBJ2-5; 9 nucleotides match TRBD2. The junction had 6 bases not matched to a gene; V was cut back by 0 bases and J by 6 bases. This CDR3 has 15 amino acids. Germline V gene lookup returns CDR1 SGHRS and CDR2 YFSETQ. Written as DNA, the CDR3 is TGCGCCAGCAGCTTGGAGGCGGGAGGGCCCCAGACCCAGTACTTC. Its translation: CASSLEAGGPQTQYF.

To note about this clone: Other nucleotide sequences in the sample specify the same CDR3. The chain combines TRBV5-1 with TRBJ2-3; TRBD1 agrees at 7 bases. Per germline, CDR1 SGHRS and CDR2 YFSETQ. V shed 0 bases, J shed 6 bases, and the junction held 4 bases outside the gene matches. The CDR3 is made up of 14 amino acids. The CDR3 loop is CASSLGTGTDTQYF. CDR3 bases: TGCGCCAGCAGCTTGGGGACAGGTACTGATACGCAGTATTTT.

The chain combines TRBV4-1 with TRBJ1-6; D call uncertain. Trimming left V 1 base short and J 7 bases short, with 8 bases between. CDR3 length equals 14 residues. Looked up from germline, CDR1 is MGHRA and CDR2 is YSYEKL. The CDR3 DNA sequence: TGCGCCAGCAGCCAAGGAGAAACGAATTCACCCCTCCACTTT. Its translation: CASSQGETNSPLHF.

The chain employs TRBV29-1 and TRBJ2-3; perhaps TRBD2 as D (6 bases). The CDR3 loop spans 15 amino acids. Germline CDR1 SQVTM, CDR2 ANQGSEA. V shed 6 bases and J shed 2 bases, with 18 bases lying between them. The CDR3 DNA reads as TGCAGCGTGGACCCTCGGGGGTCCCCCACAGATACGCAGTATTTT. Protein sequence: CSVDPRGSPTDTQYF.

J is TRBJ2-7 and V is TRBV6-1; 9 bases match TRBD1. This CDR3 has 14 amino acids. With V trimmed by 6 bases and J by 5 bases, 8 bases remained unmatched. Germline loops: CDR1 MNHNS, CDR2 SASEGT. CDR3 in DNA: TGTGCCAGCAGAGCTCCGGGACAGGGAAACGAGCAGTACTTC. Its protein product is CASRAPGQGNEQYF.

V and J are TRBV6-5 and TRBJ2-7; tentative D call: TRBD2 (6 bases). CDR3 size: 14 residues. Between the trimmed V and J ends, which lost 6 bases and 3 bases, there was a span of 15 bases. In germline, CDR1 is MNHEY, CDR2 SVGAGI. The CDR3 sequence: CASRPAGYYYEQYF. DNA for the CDR3: TGTGCCAGCAGGCCCGCGGGGTACTACTACGAGCAGTACTTC.

The rearrangement joins TRBV28 to TRBJ2-5; 10 nucleotides align to TRBD1. This CDR3 is built from 14 residues. Germline V gene lookup returns CDR1 MDHEN and CDR2 SYDVKM. The trim removed 6 bases at V and 5 bases at J, leaving 6 bases unmatched. CDR3 in amino acids: CASSETGGAETQYF. The CDR3 DNA follows: TGTGCCAGCAGCGAGACAGGGGGCGCGGAGACCCAGTACTTC. Full variable domain (rest looked up from reference TRBV28 and TRBJ2-5): DVKVTQSSRYLVKRTGEKVFLECVQDMDHENMFWYRQDPGLGLRLIYFSYDVKMKEKGDIPEGYSVSREKKERFSLILESASTNQTSMYLCASSETGGAETQYFGPGTRLLVL.

This clone was recorded a few times. The V and J genes are TRBV11-1 and TRBJ2-5; 11 bases align to TRBD2. J was trimmed by 2 bases and V by 5 bases; bases with no gene match: 16. CDR3 length: 19 amino acids. The germline CDR1 and CDR2 sequences are SGHAT and FQDESV (reference sequence). CDR3 region: CASSTAIFSGRAQQETQYF. DNA for the CDR3: TGTGCCAGCAGCACTGCCATATTTAGCGGGAGGGCCCAACAAGAGACCCAGTACTTC.

V gene TRBV28 combines with J gene TRBJ2-7, with 10 bases lining up with TRBD2. CDR3 length: 15 residues. Trimming took 5 bases from V and 2 from J; bases not matched to a gene: 6. The germline gives CDR1 MDHEN, CDR2 SYDVKM. CDR3 region: CASSPTGLAAYEQYF. The CDR3 DNA follows: TGTGCCAGCAGTCCCACAGGACTAGCGGCCTACGAGCAGTACTTC.

This chain joins TRBV11-2 and TRBJ2-7; 10 bases line up with TRBD2. This CDR3 is built from 16 residues. CDR1 SGHAT and CDR2 FQNNGV come from the germline V gene. Trimming took 5 bases from V and 0 from J; bases not matched to a gene: 7. CDR3 protein: CASSPWSGRASYEQYF. The DNA of the CDR3 is TGTGCCAGCAGCCCCTGGAGCGGGAGGGCCTCCTACGAGCAGTACTTC.

This clone came up once. V gene TRBV7-3 combines with J gene TRBJ1-1; D is unclear. CDR1 is SGHTA and CDR2 is FQGTGA in the germline V gene. Trimming took off 1 base at V and 4 bases at J, with 16 bases between the two ends. The CDR3 loop spans 16 amino acids. This CDR3 reads CASSLSSGSAITEAFF. The CDR3 DNA is TGTGCCAGCAGCTTAAGTTCAGGCAGTGCCATCACTGAAGCTTTCTTT.

This rearrangement joins TRBV5-8 to TRBJ2-7; maybe TRBD2 (6 bases). CDR3 length equals 16 residues. CDR1 and CDR2 from the germline V gene are SGHTS and YDEGEE. V dropped 4 bases and J dropped 7 bases, with 24 bases sitting between them. CDR3: CASSPGWGLAFSEQYF. As DNA, the CDR3 is TGTGCCAGCAGCCCGGGCTGGGGACTCGCTTTCAGTGAGCAGTACTTC.

The V call is TRBV30, the J call TRBJ1-3; TRBD1 might be the D (6 bases). CDR3 length: 12 residues. In germline, CDR1 is GTSNPN, CDR2 SVGIG (reference sequence). Trimming removed 2 bases at V and 13 bases at J, with 15 bases between. The CDR3 DNA reads TGTGCCTGGAGTCTACGGACAGATCTAATATATTTT. It specifies CAWSLRTDLIYF.

The CDR3 loop reads CASRGGKNIQYF. Here the CDR3 DNA reads TGTGCCAGCAGGGGAGGGAAAAACATTCAGTACTTC. The rearrangement joins TRBV5-4 to TRBJ2-4, with 7 positions matching TRBD2. Per the germline V gene, CDR1 is SGHNT and CDR2 is YYREEE (reference sequence). The CDR3 has 12 residues. V was clipped by 5 bases and J by 4 bases; unmatched bases: 0. The full variable domain, with the rest looked up from reference TRBV5-4 and TRBJ2-4, is ETGVTQSPTHLIKTRGQQVTLRCSSQSGHNTVSWYQQALGQGPQFIFQYYREEENGRGNFPPRFSGLQFPNYSSELNVNALELDDSALYLCASRGGKNIQYFGAGTRLSVL.

CDR3: CASSIQGANSPLHF. The CDR3 DNA is TGTGCCAGTAGTATTCAGGGGGCTAATTCACCCCTCCACTTT. The chain links TRBV19 to TRBJ1-6, with TRBD1 identical over 8 bases. Germline V lookup: CDR1 LNHDA, CDR2 SQIVND (reference sequence). Trimming took 3 bases from V and 6 from J; bases not matched to a gene: 1. The CDR3 totals 14 residues.

The V call is TRBV6-4, the J call TRBJ2-6, with D tentatively TRBD2 (6 bases). Trimming took 5 bases from V and 4 from J, leaving 9 bases between them. CDR1 is MRHNA, CDR2 SNTAGT, per germline. The CDR3 covers 14 residues. The CDR3 sequence: CASSLAPGANVLTF. In nucleotides, the CDR3 is TGTGCCAGCAGTCTAGCGCCCGGGGCCAACGTCCTGACTTTC.

This clone was detected once. J is TRBJ2-3 and V is TRBV6-1, with 8 bases identical to TRBD1. The CDR3 loop spans 14 amino acids. Germline trimming cut 4 bases from V and 3 bases from J; bases unmatched to any gene: 3. In germline, CDR1 is MNHNS, CDR2 SASEGT. The CDR3 loop is CASSVDRGTDTQYF. CDR3 DNA sequence: TGTGCCAGCAGTGTTGACAGGGGAACAGATACGCAGTATTTT.

Concerning this clone itself: The CDR3 carries no conserved terminal phenylalanine or tryptophan, so it likely arises from a read error. The chain uses TRBV9 and TRBJ1-2, with D unresolved. The V gene lost 0 bases and the J gene lost 4 bases, with 10 bases spanning the gap. The CDR3 runs to 14 residues. The germline CDR1 and CDR2 sequences are SGDLS and YYNGEE. The CDR3 reads CASSVDTATYGYTL. The CDR3 DNA follows: TGTGCCAGCAGCGTAGATACAGCAACCTATGGCTACACCCTC.

The genes are TRBV19 and TRBJ1-5; 8 positions agree with TRBD1. Looked up from germline, CDR1 is LNHDA and CDR2 is SQIVND (reference sequence). V lost 5 bases and J lost 9; bases outside the gene matches: 9. The CDR3 runs to 14 residues. The CDR3 nucleotides read TGTGCCAGTAGTTTTGGACAGGGTTTCGGGCCCCAGCATTTT. This codes for CASSFGQGFGPQHF.

This clone was seen more than once but under ten times. Other DNA variants within this sample encode the same CDR3. The chain recombines TRBV30 with TRBJ1-1; TRBD1 matches 9 bases. CDR3 size: 13 residues. V was clipped by 4 bases and J by 1 base; unmatched bases: 1. CDR1 is GTSNPN, CDR2 SVGIG, per germline (reference sequence). CDR3 loop: CAWKGQGNTEAFF. The CDR3, as DNA: TGTGCCTGGAAGGGACAGGGGAACACTGAAGCTTTCTTT.